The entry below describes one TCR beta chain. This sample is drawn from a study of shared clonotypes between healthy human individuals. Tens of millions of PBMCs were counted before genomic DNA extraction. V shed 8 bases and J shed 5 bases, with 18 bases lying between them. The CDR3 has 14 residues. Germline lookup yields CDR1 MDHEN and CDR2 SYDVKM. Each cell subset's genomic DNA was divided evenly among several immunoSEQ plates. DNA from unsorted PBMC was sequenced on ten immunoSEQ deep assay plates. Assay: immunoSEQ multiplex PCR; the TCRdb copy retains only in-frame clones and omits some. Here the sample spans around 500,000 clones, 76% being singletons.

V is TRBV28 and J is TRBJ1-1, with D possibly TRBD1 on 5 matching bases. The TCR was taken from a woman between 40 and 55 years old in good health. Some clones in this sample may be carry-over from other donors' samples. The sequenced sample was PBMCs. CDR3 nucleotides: TGTGCCAGCGAGGAGGGGCAGGGTTATACTGAAGCTTTCTTT. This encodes CASEEGQGYTEAFF.